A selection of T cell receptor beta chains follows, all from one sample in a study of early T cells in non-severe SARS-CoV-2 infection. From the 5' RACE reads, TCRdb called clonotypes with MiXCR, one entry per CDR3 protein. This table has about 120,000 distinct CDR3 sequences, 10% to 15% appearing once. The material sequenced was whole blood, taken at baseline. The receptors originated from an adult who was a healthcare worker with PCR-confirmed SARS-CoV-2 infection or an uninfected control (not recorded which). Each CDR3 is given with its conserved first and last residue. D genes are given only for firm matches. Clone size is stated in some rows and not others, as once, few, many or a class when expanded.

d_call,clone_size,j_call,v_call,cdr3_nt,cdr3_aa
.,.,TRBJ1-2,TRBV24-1,TGTGCCACCGAAAGACCCCCGCGGGGCTATGGCTACACCTTC,CATERPPRGYGYTF
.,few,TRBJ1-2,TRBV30,TGTGCCTGGAGCCGAACCGGGCGGAACTATGGCTACACCTTC,CAWSRTGRNYGYTF
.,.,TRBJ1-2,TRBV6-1,TGTGCCAGCAGCAACTATGGCTACACCTTC,CASSNYGYTF
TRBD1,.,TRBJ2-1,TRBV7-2,TGTGCCAGCAGCTCCCATGGGACAGTCTACAATGAGCAGTTCTTC,CASSSHGTVYNEQFF
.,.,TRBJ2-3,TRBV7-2,TGTGCCAGCAGCATGGGGGGGGCCACAGATACGCAGTATTTT,CASSMGGATDTQYF
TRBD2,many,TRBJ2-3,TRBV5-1,TGCGCCAGCAGCTCGCGACTAGCGGGAGATTACACAGATACGCAGTATTTT,CASSSRLAGDYTDTQYF
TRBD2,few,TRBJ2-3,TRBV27,TGTGCCAGCGGGTATTCTAGCGGGGTGACAGATACGCAGTATTTT,CASGYSSGVTDTQYF
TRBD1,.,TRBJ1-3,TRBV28,TGTGCCAGCAGTTTCCCTATGCCGGGACAGGGGAAAAGGAGCTCTGGAAACACCATATATTTT,CASSFPMPGQGKRSSGNTIYF
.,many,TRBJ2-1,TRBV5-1,TGCGCCAGCAGCTTGTACGGGAGTGCCTACAATGAGCAGTTCTTC,CASSLYGSAYNEQFF
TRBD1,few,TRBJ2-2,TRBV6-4,TGTGCCAGCAGAGGACAGGGGGGCACCGGGGAGCTGTTTTTT,CASRGQGGTGELFF
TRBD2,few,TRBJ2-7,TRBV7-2,TGTGCCAGCAGCTTGTTTGGGACTAGCGGGAGTTACGAGCAGTACTTC,CASSLFGTSGSYEQYF
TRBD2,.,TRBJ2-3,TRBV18,TGTGCCAGCTCACCACCTAGCGGGGGCACAGATACGCAGTATTTT,CASSPPSGGTDTQYF
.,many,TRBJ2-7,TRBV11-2,TGTGCCAGCAGCTTAAGAGGGACCCCCACCTCCTACGAGCAGTACTTC,CASSLRGTPTSYEQYF
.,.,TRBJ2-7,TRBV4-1,TGCGCCAGCAGCCAAGTCCGGGGGAGGAACGAGCAGTACTTC,CASSQVRGRNEQYF
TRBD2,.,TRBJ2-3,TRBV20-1,TGCAGTGCTAGAGGGCTAGCGGGAAGAGATACGCAGTATTTT,CSARGLAGRDTQYF
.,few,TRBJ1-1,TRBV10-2,TGCGCCACCGCCCGGGGCGCTGAAGCTTTCTTT,CATARGAEAFF
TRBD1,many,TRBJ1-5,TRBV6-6,TGTGCCAGCAGTTATTCCGGGACAGGGTTCAATCAGCCCCAGCATTTT,CASSYSGTGFNQPQHF
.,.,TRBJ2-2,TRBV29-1,TGCAGCGTTGGTGGCACCGGGGAGCTGTTTTTT,CSVGGTGELFF
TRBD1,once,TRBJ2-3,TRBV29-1,TGCAGCGTACGCACCCGACAGGGGGAAGATACGCAGTATTTT,CSVRTRQGEDTQYF
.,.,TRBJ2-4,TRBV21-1,TGTGCCAGCAGCATTTACCAGCGGGGTACAAGGGTAGGAGCCAAAAACATTCAGTACTTC,CASSIYQRGTRVGAKNIQYF
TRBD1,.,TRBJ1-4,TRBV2,TGTGCCAGCAGTGAAGCCATTGCGGGACAGGGGGAAAAACTGTTTTTT,CASSEAIAGQGEKLFF
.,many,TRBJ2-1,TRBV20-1,TGCAGTGCTAGCTCCGACAACAATGAGCAGTTCTTC,CSASSDNNEQFF
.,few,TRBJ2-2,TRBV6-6,TGTGCCAGCAGTGAACTCGGCGGGGCAGTCACCGGGGAGCTGTTTTTT,CASSELGGAVTGELFF
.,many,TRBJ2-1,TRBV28,TGTGCCAGCAGTCCGTACAATGAGCAGTTCTTC,CASSPYNEQFF
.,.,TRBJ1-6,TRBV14,TGTGCCAGCAGCCAAAACGCGCTGCGCTCCTATAATTCACCCCTCCACTTT,CASSQNALRSYNSPLHF
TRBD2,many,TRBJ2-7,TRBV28,TGTGCCAGCAGCCCGGCTAGCGGGAGAAAGTCCTACGAGCAGTACTTC,CASSPASGRKSYEQYF
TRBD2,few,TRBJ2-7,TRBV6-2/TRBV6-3,TGTGCCAGCAGCGGACTAGCGGGGGGCGAGCAGTACTTC,CASSGLAGGEQYF
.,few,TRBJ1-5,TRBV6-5,TGTGCCAGCAGTTACTCGGCAGGCGGTCAGCCCCAGCATTTT,CASSYSAGGQPQHF
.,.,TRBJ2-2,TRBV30,TGTGCCTGGATGGCTCCTCTTTCAGGGGTCACCGGGGAGCTGTTTTTT,CAWMAPLSGVTGELFF
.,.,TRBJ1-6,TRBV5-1,TGCGCCAGCAGCTCCCAACCCGGGACGGATAATAATTCACCCCTCCACTTT,CASSSQPGTDNNSPLHF
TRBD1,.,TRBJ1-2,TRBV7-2,TGTGCCAGCAGCTTGGGACAGGGGATTTATTATGGCTACACCTTC,CASSLGQGIYYGYTF